These 28 T cell receptor beta chains originate from one sample sequenced in a study of beta chain features in type 1 diabetes. Findings and caveats of the study: Moderately but significantly shorter TCRB CDR3s were found in Type 1 diabetes patients in all four CD4+ subsets.

For these TCRs, the target antigens are not known. Isolated RNA was reverse transcribed in full, so expressed TCRB transcripts were sequenced. Clones were read by immunoSEQ multiplex PCR, and TCRdb kept only the in-frame ones, dropping some. The top ten hold over 0.015% of the sample, which has approximately 270,000 clones, approximately 14% seen once. Material: naive CD4+ T cells from blood. The receptors were sampled from a man younger than 40 with type 1 diabetes.

This chain connects TRBV2 to TRBJ2-1, with D possibly matching TRBD2 (6 bases). V lost 8 bases, J lost 8 bases, and 16 bases lay in between. The CDR3 is 13 residues long. Germline lookup yields CDR1 SNHLY and CDR2 FYNNEI. CDR3 sequence: CASAADGGYEQFF. The CDR3 DNA reads as TGTGCCAGCGCAGCAGACGGGGGTTATGAGCAGTTCTTC. Supplemented by reference TRBV2 and TRBJ2-1, the full variable domain reads EPEVTQTPSHQVTQMGQEVILRCVPISNHLYFYWYRQILGQKVEFLVSFYNNEISEKSEIFDDQFSVERPDGSNFTLKIRSTKLEDSAMYFCASAADGGYEQFFGPGTRLTVL.

This rearrangement joins TRBV7-3 to TRBJ1-2; D is unclear. V lost 2 bases and J lost 4, with 8 bases in between. The CDR3 sequence is 13 residues long. Germline V gene data show CDR1 as SGHTA and CDR2 as FQGTGA. The CDR3 region is CASSLGRPYGYTF. CDR3 coding DNA: TGTGCCAGCAGCTTAGGGAGGCCCTATGGCTACACCTTC.

The genes are TRBV19 and TRBJ2-1; perhaps TRBD2 as D (6 bases). Germline V gene data show CDR1 as LNHDA and CDR2 as SQIVND (reference sequence). This CDR3 region has 16 residues. V dropped 5 bases and J dropped 10 bases, with 24 bases sitting between them. CDR3 region: CASSLAASVSGGEQFF. DNA for the CDR3: TGTGCCAGTAGTCTCGCTGCTAGCGTGTCGGGCGGAGAGCAGTTCTTC.

This clone was observed a handful of times. The junction departs from the called germline gene at one end, perhaps through a read error. The chain joins TRBV7-9 to TRBJ1-3, with D uncertain. Germline assignment: CDR1 SEHNR and CDR2 FQNEAQ (reference sequence). The length of the CDR3 is 11 residues. The CDR3 loop is CCLTGGNTIYF. The CDR3 DNA reads as TGCTGCCTAACGGGAGGAAACACCATATATTTT.

The CDR3 here is CASSVAGVEGGTQYF. In nucleotides, the CDR3 is TGTGCCAGCAGTGTAGCGGGAGTCGAGGGGGGCACCCAGTACTTC. The V gene is TRBV28, the J gene TRBJ2-5; TRBD2 aligns across 9 bases. Unmatched junction bases numbered 12, after V lost 5 bases and J lost 8 bases. This CDR3 comprises 15 residues. The germline gives CDR1 MDHEN, CDR2 SYDVKM.

This clone was seen only a few times. DNA for the CDR3: TGTGCCAGCCATTCCGGGGCTAGCGGGAGGAATGAGCAGTTCTTC. Translated, it gives CASHSGASGRNEQFF. The V and J genes are TRBV28 and TRBJ2-1, with TRBD2 matching 11 bases. This CDR3 is built from 15 residues. V lost 8 bases to trimming and J lost 7 bases; unmatched junction nucleotides: 10. The germline V gene has CDR1 MDHEN and CDR2 SYDVKM.

This chain links TRBV18 with TRBJ1-4; no clear D gene. Deletions cut 3 bases from V and 4 bases from J, with 9 bases between. The germline gives CDR1 KGHSH, CDR2 LQKENI. The CDR3 is made up of 14 amino acids. Here the CDR3 DNA reads TGTGCCAGCTCACCTGGAGGCTTTAATGAAAAACTGTTTTTT. Translation gives CASSPGGFNEKLFF. The complete variable domain, with remaining parts taken from reference TRBV18 and TRBJ1-4, reads NAGVMQNPRHLVRRRGQEARLRCSPMKGHSHVYWYRQLPEEGLKFMVYLQKENIIDESGMPKERFSAEFPKEGPSILRIQQVVRGDSAAYFCASSPGGFNEKLFFGSGTQLSVL.

A few counts support this clone. The chain couples TRBV7-9 to TRBJ1-3; the D gene is possibly TRBD1 (6 bases). Looked up from germline, CDR1 is SEHNR and CDR2 is FQNEAQ (reference sequence). The CDR3 contains 15 residues. Trimming took 11 bases from V and 4 from J, leaving 21 bases between them. In DNA, the CDR3 is TGTGCCGCCCTGGGGGGGCCGCCTTCGGGAAACACCATATATTTT. This translates into CAALGGPPSGNTIYF.

Of note for this clone: This same CDR3 is encoded by further DNA sequences in the sample. V gene TRBV28 combines with J gene TRBJ2-7, with D unresolved. The length of the CDR3 is 11 residues. With 6 bases removed from V and 4 bases from J, the gap between germline ends came to 7 bases. Germline assignment: CDR1 MDHEN and CDR2 SYDVKM. The CDR3, as DNA: TGTGCCAGCAGCCTTAGATACGAGCAGTACTTC. It specifies CASSLRYEQYF.

The V and J genes are TRBV7-2 and TRBJ2-7, with a possible D match to TRBD2 (6 bases). CDR1 is SGHTA and CDR2 is FQGNSA in the germline V gene. This CDR3 has 14 residues. V was trimmed by 3 bases and J by 11 bases, leaving 20 bases between them. DNA for the CDR3: TGTGCCAGCAGCTTTAGCCCATTGGACTATTCAGAGTACTTC. It yields the protein CASSFSPLDYSEYF. Combining the CDR3 with reference TRBV7-2 and TRBJ2-7 gives the whole variable domain GAGVSQSPSNKVTEKGKDVELRCDPISGHTALYWYRQSLGQGLEFLIYFQGNSAPDKSGLPSDRFSAERTGGSVSTLTIQRTQQEDSAVYLCASSFSPLDYSEYFGPGTRLTVT.

The chain joins TRBV7-9 to TRBJ2-7; D call uncertain. Deletions cut 1 base from V and 1 base from J, with 5 bases between. CDR1 is SEHNR, CDR2 FQNEAQ, per germline (reference sequence). There are 13 residues in the CDR3. CDR3 DNA sequence: TGTGCCAGCAGCTTAGACAGATCCTACGAGCAGTACTTC. This encodes CASSLDRSYEQYF.

This chain links TRBV18 with TRBJ2-7; D is unresolved. Germline V lookup: CDR1 KGHSH, CDR2 LQKENI. The V end was cut by 0 bases, the J end by 2 bases, with 8 bases between. This CDR3 spans 14 amino acids. In nucleotides, the CDR3 is TGTGCCAGCTCACCACCGTCTCCAGCCTACGAGCAGTACTTC. Encoded protein: CASSPPSPAYEQYF.

The chain is built from TRBV5-4 and TRBJ2-5, with a possible D match to TRBD2 (6 bases). V gave up 4 bases and J gave up 0 bases, with 10 bases separating them. The CDR3 has 14 amino acids. Germline CDR1 and CDR2: SGHNT and YYREEE (reference sequence). The DNA of the CDR3 is TGTGCCAGCAGCCATAGCGGTTACCAAGAGACCCAGTACTTC. Amino acid sequence: CASSHSGYQETQYF.

The chain couples TRBV19 to TRBJ2-1, with D possibly matching TRBD2 (6 bases). This CDR3 is 13 amino acids long. The germline gives CDR1 LNHDA, CDR2 SQIVND (reference sequence). Trimming left V 6 bases short and J 8 bases short, with 14 bases between. CDR3 nucleotides: TGTGCCAGTAGCCCGAGCGGGTCGGATGAGCAGTTCTTC. Translating it yields CASSPSGSDEQFF.

This chain joins TRBV5-1 and TRBJ1-2, with 8 positions matching TRBD1. The J segment lost 3 bases and the V segment lost 4 bases, leaving 2 bases of the junction unmatched. Germline CDR1 is SGHRS and CDR2 is YFSETQ. The CDR3 is 13 residues long. CDR3 DNA sequence: TGCGCCAGCAGCAAGGGACAGGACTATGGCTACACCTTC. It is translated as CASSKGQDYGYTF.

The chain recombines TRBV28 with TRBJ2-7; D might be TRBD1 (6 bases). V was shortened by 4 bases and J by 5 bases, with 21 bases between the two germline ends. Germline assignment: CDR1 MDHEN and CDR2 SYDVKM. The CDR3 runs to 16 residues. CDR3 amino acids: CASSSSGADMVHEQYF. The CDR3 DNA is TGTGCCAGCAGTTCCTCAGGGGCCGACATGGTACACGAGCAGTACTTC.

The chain links TRBV7-3 to TRBJ2-2, with D perhaps TRBD1 (5 bases). The germline V gene has CDR1 SGHTA and CDR2 FQGTGA. Trimming shortened V by 1 base and J by 2 bases, and 11 bases separated the two germline ends. The CDR3 extends over 16 amino acids. CDR3 coding DNA: TGTGCCAGCAGCTTAAGGCGGACACTCAACACCGGGGAGCTGTTTTTT. It is translated as CASSLRRTLNTGELFF.

This chain links TRBV9 with TRBJ2-5; 15 bases fit TRBD2. Germline values: CDR1 SGDLS, CDR2 YYNGEE. V lost 3 bases to trimming and J lost 5 bases; unmatched junction nucleotides: 11. The CDR3 length is 18 residues. The CDR3 DNA follows: TGTGCCAGCAGCGCGGGACTAGCGGGAGGCATCCCCGTGGAGACCCAGTACTTC. It codes for CASSAGLAGGIPVETQYF.

CDR3 DNA sequence: TGTGCCAGCAGCTTCCCTAACACTGAAGCTTTCTTT. Protein: CASSFPNTEAFF. V usage is TRBV5-4 and J usage is TRBJ1-1; no reliable D call. The CDR3 spans 12 residues. The V gene lost 2 bases and the J gene lost 2 bases, with 4 bases spanning the gap. The germline V gene has CDR1 SGHNT and CDR2 YYREEE (reference sequence).

The sample holds a few counts of this clone. The CDR3 region has the DNA TGTGCCAGCAGCTTCCTAGGCTCCACCTACAATGAGCAGTTCTTC. This encodes CASSFLGSTYNEQFF. V gene TRBV7-2 combines with J gene TRBJ2-1; no reliable D call. The CDR3 spans 15 residues. Trimming shortened V by 3 bases and J by 2 bases, and 11 bases separated the two germline ends. Germline lookup yields CDR1 SGHTA and CDR2 FQGNSA.

A few counts support this clone. The chain uses TRBV28 and TRBJ2-7, with D unclear. The CDR3 has 15 amino acids. Trimming took 4 bases from V and 2 from J, leaving 15 bases between them. Per the germline V gene, CDR1 is MDHEN and CDR2 is SYDVKM. For the CDR3, the DNA is TGTGCCAGCAGTTCGTTAACAGAATCAGCCTACGAGCAGTACTTC. Protein sequence: CASSSLTESAYEQYF.

The gene calls are TRBV9 and TRBJ2-1, with a weak D call TRBD1 (6 bases). Germline loops: CDR1 SGDLS, CDR2 YYNGEE. This CDR3 has 14 amino acids. The germline V and J ends were trimmed by 2 bases and 6 bases, with 12 bases remaining between them. This CDR3 reads CASSVWQGSNEQFF. CDR3 DNA: TGTGCCAGCAGCGTGTGGCAGGGGTCCAATGAGCAGTTCTTC.

In this sample, this clone turned up once. The chain links TRBV5-1 to TRBJ2-1; 8 bases fit TRBD2. Losses at the gene ends were 4 bases for V and 0 bases for J; bases not matched to a gene: 9. The CDR3 contains 17 residues. CDR1 is SGHRS, CDR2 YFSETQ, per germline. The chain's CDR3 is CASSATSGSGSYNEQFF. The CDR3 DNA reads TGCGCCAGCAGCGCTACTAGCGGATCGGGCTCCTACAATGAGCAGTTCTTC.

The rearrangement joins TRBV4-2 to TRBJ1-5; possibly TRBD1 for D (5 bases). There are 15 residues in the CDR3. Germline-derived CDR1 and CDR2 are LGHNA and YNFKEQ. Trimming pared 1 base from V and 6 bases from J, leaving 13 bases between. The CDR3 loop is CASSQAGREGQPQHF. The DNA of the CDR3 is TGTGCCAGCAGCCAAGCGGGGCGGGAGGGTCAGCCCCAGCATTTT.

In this sample, this clone turned up a few times. The chain couples TRBV2 to TRBJ1-1; TRBD1 aligns across 8 bases. The germline V gene has CDR1 SNHLY and CDR2 FYNNEI. This CDR3 region has 14 residues. Germline trimming cut 6 bases from V and 1 base from J; bases unmatched to any gene: 4. CDR3 coding DNA: TGTGCCAGCAGGATACAGGGGGAGAACACTGAAGCTTTCTTT. It encodes CASRIQGENTEAFF.

The table lists this clone with a few counts. V gene TRBV7-9 combines with J gene TRBJ2-7; 8 bases map to TRBD2. V dropped 4 bases and J dropped 0; count of bases not matched to a gene: 2. The CDR3 is 14 amino acids. From germline, CDR1 is SEHNR and CDR2 FQNEAQ (reference sequence). The CDR3 loop reads CASSSGTSSYEQYF. The CDR3 DNA reads TGTGCCAGCAGCTCTGGGACTAGCTCCTACGAGCAGTACTTC.

The chain's CDR3 is CASGARGDTQYF. CDR3 nucleotides: TGTGCCAGCGGGGCACGTGGGGATACGCAGTATTTT. The V and J genes are TRBV11-1 and TRBJ2-3; weak D call: TRBD1 (5 bases). The germline CDR1 and CDR2 sequences are SGHAT and FQDESV (reference sequence). This CDR3 has 12 residues. Trimming took 8 bases from V and 6 from J, leaving 12 bases between them.

This clone was counted only a few times. The rearrangement links TRBV7-2 to TRBJ2-5; TRBD1 aligns across 9 bases. From germline, CDR1 is SGHTA and CDR2 FQGNSA. This CDR3 spans 16 amino acids. Losses at the gene ends were 5 bases for V and 1 base for J; bases not matched to a gene: 8. The CDR3 sequence: CASSPSGQGIQETQYF. The CDR3 DNA follows: TGTGCCAGCAGCCCCTCGGGACAGGGAATCCAAGAGACCCAGTACTTC.